Listed here are 11 T cell receptor beta chains from one sample, sequenced in a study of T cell clonotyping in hematopoietic cell transplantation. Some clones are missing from TCRdb's copy, which holds only in-frame ones; the method was immunoSEQ multiplex PCR. Of about 12,000 clones listed, 75% to 90% are singletons. Specimen: peripheral blood mononuclear cells. The receptors here all came from a human donor who either received an allogeneic hematopoietic cell transplant for a myeloid malignancy or was a related donor (not recorded which). Some clones in this sample may be carry-over from other donors' samples.

This clone qualifies as large (0.1 to 1%). The chain couples TRBV10-2 to TRBJ1-2; D unclear. CDR1 is WSHSY and CDR2 is SAAADI in the germline V gene. The CDR3 is made up of 15 amino acids. The germline V and J ends were trimmed by 2 bases and 2 bases, with 12 bases remaining between them. This chain's CDR3 is CASSEQSTLNYGYTF. The CDR3, as DNA: TGCGCCAGCAGTGAGCAGAGTACGCTAAACTATGGCTACACCTTC.

The chain carries TRBV19 and TRBJ1-1; tentative D call: TRBD1 (5 bases). V lost 4 bases, J lost 0 bases, and 18 bases lay in between. The CDR3 totals 17 residues. CDR1 and CDR2 (germline): LNHDA, SQIVND (reference sequence). Here the CDR3 DNA reads TGTGCCAGTAGTACATTCCCAGGAGGGACGGTGAACACTGAAGCTTTCTTT. It specifies CASSTFPGGTVNTEAFF.

This chain connects TRBV9 to TRBJ1-1; D is ambiguous. The CDR3 covers 14 residues. Germline assignment: CDR1 SGDLS and CDR2 YYNGEE. Trimming took 2 bases from V and 0 from J, leaving 8 bases between them. For the CDR3, the DNA is TGTGCCAGCAGCGTCAGGCCCATGAACACTGAAGCTTTCTTT. This sequence encodes CASSVRPMNTEAFF.

The V call is TRBV5-1, the J call TRBJ1-4, with TRBD1 as a possible D gene (5 bases). The CDR3 runs to 14 residues. Germline CDR1 SGHRS, CDR2 YFSETQ. Trimming removed 4 bases from V and 3 bases from J, with 10 bases in between. The CDR3 coding sequence is TGCGCCAGCAGCCCGGGGGGGGCTAATGAAAAACTGTTTTTT. It is translated as CASSPGGANEKLFF.

The chain recombines TRBV4-1 with TRBJ1-1, with 10 nucleotides matching TRBD1. Germline V gene sequence: CDR1 MGHRA, CDR2 YSYEKL. The CDR3 has 15 amino acids. V shed 5 bases and J 6 bases; nucleotides not matched to a gene: 9. CDR3 coding DNA: TGCGCCAGCAGCTACGGGACAGGGGCTTACGCTGAAGCTTTCTTT. Translated, it gives CASSYGTGAYAEAFF.

The chain couples TRBV12-5 to TRBJ1-5; D is unresolved. Germline-derived CDR1 and CDR2 are LGHNT and FRNRAP. The CDR3 is made up of 16 amino acids. Deletions cut 6 bases from V and 0 bases from J, with 15 bases between. The CDR3 region has the DNA TGTGCTAGTGGCTCCCCCCTCCCGTATAGCAATCAGCCCCAGCATTTT. The encoded protein is CASGSPLPYSNQPQHF.

V gene TRBV5-3 combines with J gene TRBJ1-5; maybe TRBD1 (5 bases). TRBV5-3 is sorted into the ORF group, with uncertain function. V was shortened by 1 base and J by 3 bases, with 14 bases between the two germline ends. The CDR3 totals 16 residues. The CDR3: CARSLWVRGFNQPQHF. In DNA form, the CDR3 reads TGTGCCAGAAGCTTGTGGGTCCGGGGGTTCAATCAGCCCCAGCATTTT.

The chain is built from TRBV7-8 and TRBJ1-1; TRBD1 might be the D (6 bases). This CDR3 contains 15 residues. CDR1 SGHVS and CDR2 FQNEAQ come from the germline V gene. V gave up 1 base and J gave up 4 bases, with 13 bases separating them. CDR3 in DNA: TGTGCCAGCAGCTTAGGGGGGGGCTCGAGCACTGAAGCTTTCTTT. Translation gives CASSLGGGSSTEAFF. The variable domain in full, with the rest retrieved from reference TRBV7-8 and TRBJ1-1, is GAGVSQSPRYKVAKRGQDVALRCDPISGHVSLFWYQQALGQGPEFLTYFQNEAQLDKSGLPSDRFFAERPEGSVSTLKIQRTQQEDSAVYLCASSLGGGSSTEAFFGQGTRLTVV.

This chain connects TRBV7-2 to TRBJ2-7; D call uncertain. CDR3 length: 15 residues. V was trimmed by 4 bases and J by 2 bases, leaving 15 bases between them. Germline V lookup: CDR1 SGHTA, CDR2 FQGNSA. The CDR3 DNA is TGTGCCAGCAGCTCGACTTTGCCTCAAGCCTACGAGCAGTACTTC. Its protein product is CASSSTLPQAYEQYF.

The chain has TRBV15 and TRBJ2-6; no clear D. The CDR3 loop spans 17 amino acids. V lost 0 bases and J 0 bases, leaving 9 bases between the germline ends. CDR1 is LNHNV, CDR2 YYDKDF, per germline (reference sequence). The chain's CDR3 is CATSRDSAGSGANVLTF. The DNA of the CDR3 is TGTGCCACCAGCAGAGATTCAGCAGGCTCTGGGGCCAACGTCCTGACTTTC.

The chain has TRBV11-3 and TRBJ2-5, with 8 bases aligning to TRBD2. The germline CDR1 and CDR2 sequences are SGHNT and YENEEA. CDR3 length: 14 residues. J gave up 2 bases and V 4 bases, and 3 bases lay outside the gene matches. The CDR3 DNA sequence: TGTGCCAGCAGCTACGCGGGGGGACAAGAGACCCAGTACTTC. Residues: CASSYAGGQETQYF.